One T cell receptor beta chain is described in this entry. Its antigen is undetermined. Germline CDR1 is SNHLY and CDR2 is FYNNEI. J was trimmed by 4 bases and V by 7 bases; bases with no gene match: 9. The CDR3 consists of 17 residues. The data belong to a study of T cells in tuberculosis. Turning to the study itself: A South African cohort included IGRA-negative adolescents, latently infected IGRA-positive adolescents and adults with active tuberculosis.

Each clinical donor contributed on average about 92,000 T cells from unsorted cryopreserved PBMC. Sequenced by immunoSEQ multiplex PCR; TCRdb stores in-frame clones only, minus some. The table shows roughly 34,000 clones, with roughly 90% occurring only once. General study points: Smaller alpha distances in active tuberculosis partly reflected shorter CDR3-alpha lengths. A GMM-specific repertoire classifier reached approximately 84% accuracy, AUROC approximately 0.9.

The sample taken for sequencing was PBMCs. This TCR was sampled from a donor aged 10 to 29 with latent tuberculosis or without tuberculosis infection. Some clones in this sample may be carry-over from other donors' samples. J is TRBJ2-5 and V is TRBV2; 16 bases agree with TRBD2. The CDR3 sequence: CASTLGLAGGPGETQYF. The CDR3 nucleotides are TGTGCCAGCACCTTGGGACTAGCGGGAGGGCCGGGAGAGACCCAGTACTTC.